Sequencing of this T cell receptor beta chain was carried out in a study of T cell responses to AZD1222 COVID-19 vaccine. Clones were read by immunoSEQ multiplex PCR, and TCRdb kept only the in-frame ones, dropping some. The table has approximately 120,000 clones, roughly 89% seen once. Germline CDR1 SGHRS, CDR2 YFSETQ. This CDR3 has 15 amino acids. V was clipped by 4 bases and J by 5 bases; unmatched bases: 10. The TCR sequence derives from an adult in good health. The source material was peripheral blood, sampled on day 0 of AZD1222 vaccination. The chain combines TRBV5-1 with TRBJ2-7; 9 bases map to TRBD1. CDR3 amino acids: CASSPGGTGPNEQYF. The CDR3 nucleotides read TGCGCCAGCAGCCCCGGTGGGACAGGGCCCAACGAGCAGTACTTC.